This T cell receptor beta chain was retrieved from a study of blood T cell repertoires in COVID-19. Profiled with immunoSEQ multiplex PCR; TCRdb holds only in-frame clones, not every one. This sample yields 150,000 to 200,000 clones, of which about 86% are seen a single time; around 2.4% belongs to the top ten. The CDR3 covers 12 residues. V dropped 5 bases and J dropped 1 base, with 5 bases sitting between them. Germline CDR1 LNHDA, CDR2 SQIVND (reference sequence). Material: peripheral blood. J is TRBJ2-5 and V is TRBV19; D gene uncertain. The TCR originated in a human donor with acute or convalescent COVID-19. The donor label of this sample is uncertain. The CDR3 DNA sequence: TGTGCCAGTAGTCGTTTCCAAGAGACCCAGTACTTC. Amino acid sequence: CASSRFQETQYF. The full variable domain, its missing parts supplied by reference TRBV19 and TRBJ2-5, is DGGITQSPKYLFRKEGQNVTLSCEQNLNHDAMYWYRQDPGQGLRLIYYSQIVNDFQKGDIAEGYSVSREKKESFPLTVTSAQKNPTAFYLCASSRFQETQYFGPGTRLLVL.